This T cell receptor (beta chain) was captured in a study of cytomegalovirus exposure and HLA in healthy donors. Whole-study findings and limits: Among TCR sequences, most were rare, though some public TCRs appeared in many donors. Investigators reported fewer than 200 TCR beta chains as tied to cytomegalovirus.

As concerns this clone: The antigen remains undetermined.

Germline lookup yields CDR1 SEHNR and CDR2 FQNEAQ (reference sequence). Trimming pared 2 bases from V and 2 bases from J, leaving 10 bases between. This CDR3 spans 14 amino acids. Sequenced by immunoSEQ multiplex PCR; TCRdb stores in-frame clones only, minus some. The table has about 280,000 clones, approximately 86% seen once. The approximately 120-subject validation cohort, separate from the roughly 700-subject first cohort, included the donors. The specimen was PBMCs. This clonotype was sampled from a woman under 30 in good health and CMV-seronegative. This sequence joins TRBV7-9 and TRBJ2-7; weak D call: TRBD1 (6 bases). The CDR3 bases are TGTGCCAGCAGCTTAAAACAGGGCCCCTACGAGCAGTACTTC. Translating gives CASSLKQGPYEQYF.